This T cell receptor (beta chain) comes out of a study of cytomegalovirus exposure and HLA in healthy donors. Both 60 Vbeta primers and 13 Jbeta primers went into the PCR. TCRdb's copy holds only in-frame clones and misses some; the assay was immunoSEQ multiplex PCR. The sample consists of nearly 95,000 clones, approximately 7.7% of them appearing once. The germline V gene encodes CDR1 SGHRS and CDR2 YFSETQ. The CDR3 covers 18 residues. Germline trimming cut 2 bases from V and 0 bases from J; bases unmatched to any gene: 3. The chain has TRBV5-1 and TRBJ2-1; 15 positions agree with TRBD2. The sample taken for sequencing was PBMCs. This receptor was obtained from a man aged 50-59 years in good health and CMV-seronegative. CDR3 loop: CASSFGLAGGSSYNEQFF. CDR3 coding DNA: TGCGCCAGCAGCTTCGGACTAGCGGGAGGGAGCTCCTACAATGAGCAGTTCTTC.